A selection of T cell receptor beta chains follows, all from one sample in a study of control samples from healthy donors and cancer patients. Measured with immunoSEQ multiplex PCR; TCRdb has only the in-frame clones, and not every one. The sample has about 89,000 clones; roughly nine tenths are singletons. Sequencing was performed on blood. All receptors derive from a young man in good health. Both conserved end residues are part of each CDR3. Fields, in order: CDR3 protein, CDR3 DNA, D gene, clone size, V gene, J gene. A D gene is named only where the DNA matches it firmly. Size is stated for part of the rows, as once, few or many counts, or as a class when the clone is expanded.

CASSLGGQFPSTF	TGTGCCAGCAGCTTAGGGGGACAGTTCCCTAGCACCTTC	TRBD1	-	TRBV7-3	TRBJ1-2
CASSPTGTGGTGTEAFF	TGTGCCAGCAGCCCTACAGGAACAGGGGGCACGGGCACTGAAGCTTTCTTT	TRBD1	-	TRBV7-2	TRBJ1-1
CATSRTGVDREAFF	TGTGCCACCAGTCGAACTGGAGTCGACAGGGAAGCTTTCTTT	-	-	TRBV24-1	TRBJ1-1
CASSYSYEQYF	TGCGCCAGCAGCTACTCCTACGAGCAGTACTTC	-	-	TRBV5-1	TRBJ2-7
CASGPWTGGNNQPQHF	TGTGCTAGTGGTCCATGGACAGGGGGGAACAATCAGCCCCAGCATTTT	TRBD1	-	TRBV12-5	TRBJ1-5
CASSPREKLFF	TGTGCCAGCAGCCCGCGGGAAAAACTGTTTTTT	-	-	TRBV5-8	TRBJ1-4
CASSERQQPTTPLHF	TGTGCCAGCAGCGAACGACAGCAACCCACTACACCCCTCCACTTT	-	few	TRBV7-2	TRBJ1-6
CASSYGQAYGYTF	TGTGCCAGCAGTTACGGGCAGGCCTATGGCTACACCTTC	-	-	TRBV6-2/TRBV6-3	TRBJ1-2
CASSQEPHTEAFF	TGCGCCAGCAGCCAAGAGCCTCACACTGAAGCTTTCTTT	-	medium-sized	TRBV4-1	TRBJ1-1
CASSPGLAAGNTIYF	TGTGCCAGCTCACCAGGCCTTGCGGCTGGAAACACCATATATTTT	-	-	TRBV18	TRBJ1-3
CASSPPGSPPETQYF	TGTGCCAGCAGCCCCCCTGGCAGTCCCCCAGAGACCCAGTACTTC	-	-	TRBV7-2	TRBJ2-5
CASSQGQTSGNTIYF	TGTGCCAGCAGCCAAGGGCAAACCTCTGGAAACACCATATATTTT	-	few	TRBV3-1/TRBV3-2	TRBJ1-3
CAWSALSGNTIYF	TGTGCCTGGAGTGCGCTCTCTGGAAACACCATATATTTT	-	-	TRBV30	TRBJ1-3
CASSLQGGTEAFF	TGTGCCAGCAGTTTACAGGGCGGCACTGAAGCTTTCTTT	-	-	TRBV12-3/TRBV12-4	TRBJ1-1
CAWNDEGTEAFF	TGTGCCTGGAATGATGAGGGGACTGAAGCTTTCTTT	-	-	TRBV30	TRBJ1-1
CASSLTTNYGYTF	TGCGCCAGCAGCTTGACGACTAACTATGGCTACACCTTC	-	-	TRBV5-1	TRBJ1-2
CASSLGGSSNYGYTF	TGCGCCAGCAGCTTAGGTGGCAGTTCGAACTATGGCTACACCTTC	-	-	TRBV5-1	TRBJ1-2
CASSEEGGSEAFF	TGTGCCAGCAGTGAAGAAGGGGGCTCGGAAGCTTTCTTT	TRBD1	-	TRBV6-1	TRBJ1-1
CASSLLGQGGYEQYF	TGTGCCAGCAGCCTGCTGGGACAGGGCGGCTACGAGCAGTACTTC	TRBD1	-	TRBV28	TRBJ2-7
CASSLGAAYEQYF	TGTGCCAGCAGCTTGGGAGCCGCCTACGAGCAGTACTTC	-	-	TRBV5-6	TRBJ2-7
CASSESRDRGTYNEQFF	TGCGCCAGCAGTGAGTCGCGGGACAGGGGGACCTACAATGAGCAGTTCTTC	TRBD1	-	TRBV10-1	TRBJ2-1
CASSEDRFLYTF	TGTGCCAGCAGTGAGGACAGGTTTCTCTACACCTTC	TRBD1	-	TRBV6-1	TRBJ1-2
CASSLRGTDTQYF	TGTGCCAGCTCCCTCAGGGGTACAGATACGCAGTATTTT	-	-	TRBV18	TRBJ2-3
CASSYRTSGGGDTQYF	TGTGCCAGCAGTTACCGAACTAGCGGGGGAGGGGATACGCAGTATTTT	TRBD2	few	TRBV6-6	TRBJ2-3
CAWNTGTLNNEQFF	TGTGCCTGGAATACCGGGACCCTAAACAATGAGCAGTTCTTC	-	-	TRBV30	TRBJ2-1
CSASADRGGWAYTQYF	TGCAGTGCTAGTGCCGACCGAGGAGGGTGGGCATATACGCAGTATTTT	-	-	TRBV20-1	TRBJ2-3
CASSSPYTGKENTEAFF	TGTGCCAGTAGTTCTCCCTATACAGGAAAGGAAAACACTGAAGCTTTCTTT	-	-	TRBV19	TRBJ1-1
CASSLTGLGNTEAFF	TGTGCCAGCAGCTTAACGGGCCTGGGGAACACTGAAGCTTTCTTT	-	-	TRBV7-3	TRBJ1-1
CASSSPGQGGQPQHF	TGTGCCAGCAGTTCACCTGGACAGGGGGGTCAGCCCCAGCATTTT	TRBD1	-	TRBV6-5	TRBJ1-5
CASSFGSASYNEQFF	TGTGCCAGCAGTTTTGGGTCGGCCTCCTACAATGAGCAGTTCTTC	-	-	TRBV28	TRBJ2-1
CASRRQGAQALPGELFF	TGTGCCAGCAGGCGACAGGGGGCGCAAGCGCTCCCCGGGGAGCTGTTTTTT	TRBD1	-	TRBV6-4	TRBJ2-2
CASEGGVCVRTGELFF	TGCGCCAGCGAAGGGGGGGTATGTGTTCGGACCGGGGAGCTGTTTTTT	-	-	TRBV4-1	TRBJ2-2
CASSLGGGDRANTGELFF	TGTGCCAGCAGCTTGGGAGGAGGGGACAGGGCGAACACCGGGGAGCTGTTTTTT	-	-	TRBV12-1	TRBJ2-2
CATSDSSGRYEQYF	TGTGCCACCAGTGATTCCTCGGGCCGTTACGAGCAGTACTTC	-	-	TRBV24-1	TRBJ2-7
CASSPTGTDYKGYGYTF	TGTGCCAGCAGCCCTACCGGGACGGACTATAAGGGCTATGGCTACACCTTC	-	once	TRBV4-2	TRBJ1-2
CASSPRNSGAYNEQFF	TGCGCCAGCAGCCCACGCAATAGCGGGGCCTACAATGAGCAGTTCTTC	TRBD2	-	TRBV5-1	TRBJ2-1
CASSLKGYSNQPQHF	TGTGCCAGCAGCTTGAAGGGCTATAGCAATCAGCCCCAGCATTTT	-	-	TRBV13	TRBJ1-5
CASSGNLGTDTQYF	TGTGCCAGCTCAGGTAACCTAGGCACAGATACGCAGTATTTT	-	-	TRBV18	TRBJ2-3
CASSQGAAYEKLFF	TGTGCCAGCTCGCAGGGGGCGGCGTATGAAAAACTGTTTTTT	TRBD1	-	TRBV18	TRBJ1-4